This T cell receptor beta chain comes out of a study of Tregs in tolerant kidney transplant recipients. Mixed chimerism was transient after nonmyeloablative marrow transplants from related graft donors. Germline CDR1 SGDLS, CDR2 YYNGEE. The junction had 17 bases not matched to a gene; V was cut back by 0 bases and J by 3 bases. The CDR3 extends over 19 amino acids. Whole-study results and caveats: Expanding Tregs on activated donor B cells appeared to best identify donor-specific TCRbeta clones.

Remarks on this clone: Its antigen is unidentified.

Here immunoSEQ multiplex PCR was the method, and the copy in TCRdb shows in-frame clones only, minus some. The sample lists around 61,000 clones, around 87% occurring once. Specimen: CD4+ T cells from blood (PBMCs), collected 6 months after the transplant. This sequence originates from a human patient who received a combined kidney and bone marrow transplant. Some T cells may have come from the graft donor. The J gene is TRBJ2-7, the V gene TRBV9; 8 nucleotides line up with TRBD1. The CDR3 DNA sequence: TGTGCCAGCAGCGTAGCTTCGGGACAGGACAGGTTAGCCCTCTACGAGCAGTACTTC. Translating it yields CASSVASGQDRLALYEQYF.